This T cell receptor delta chain was sequenced during a study of gamma-delta T cells after stem cell transplantation. TCRdb reapplied CATT to the RT-PCR reads. The table shows over 9,000 delta-chain clones, with around 41% occurring only once. Germline loops: CDR1 NSMFDY, CDR2 ISSIKDK. The ends were cut back, 5 bases at V and 0 bases at J, with 23 bases in the middle. CDR3 length: 17 residues. This clone was seen only a few times. This sample also contains other DNA sequences that code for the same CDR3. The sequencing input was gamma-delta T cells. The chain has TRAV29/DV5 and TRDJ1, with D tentatively TRDD3 (6 bases). This TCR derives from a human donor. It is not recorded whose cells these are; they may come from a transplant donor. For the CDR3, the DNA is TGTGCAGCCGGCCTGCGTACCGGGGGACCGTACACCGATAAACTCATCTTT. It specifies CAAGLRTGGPYTDKLIF.